The 25 T cell receptor beta chains in this list originate from one sample, sequenced in a study of blood T cell repertoires in COVID-19. Assay used: immunoSEQ multiplex PCR; TCRdb lists only in-frame clones, some missing. Among 90,000 to 120,000 clones, approximately 88% were seen once, and the ten largest hold around 6.5%. Specimen: peripheral blood. The receptor set was obtained from a woman aged 55-69 years with acute or convalescent COVID-19.

This chain links TRBV7-3 with TRBJ2-2; 13 bases map to TRBD2. Germline V gene lookup returns CDR1 SGHTA and CDR2 FQGTGA. This CDR3 has 17 residues. V lost 4 bases to trimming and J lost 6 bases; unmatched junction nucleotides: 8. In DNA, the CDR3 is TGTGCCAGCAGCTCCGGACTAGCGGGAGTTGGTGCCGGGGAGCTGTTTTTT. It translates to CASSSGLAGVGAGELFF.

This clone was seen a single time. V gene TRBV7-2 combines with J gene TRBJ2-3, with TRBD2 matching 8 bases. This CDR3 has 15 residues. Germline-derived CDR1 and CDR2 are SGHTA and FQGNSA. J was trimmed by 4 bases and V by 5 bases; bases with no gene match: 8. This CDR3 is CASSPPAGDADTQYF. As DNA, the CDR3 is TGTGCCAGCAGCCCGCCAGCGGGAGACGCAGATACGCAGTATTTT.

In regard to this clone: Within the sample, other DNA sequences also encode this same CDR3. The rearrangement links TRBV19 to TRBJ1-3, with D unresolved. With 5 bases removed from V and 3 bases from J, the gap between germline ends came to 2 bases. The CDR3 consists of 11 residues. Per the germline V gene, CDR1 is LNHDA and CDR2 is SQIVND (reference sequence). DNA of the CDR3: TGTGCCAGTAGTCTTGGAAACACCATATATTTT. It specifies CASSLGNTIYF. Filled out from reference TRBV19 and TRBJ1-3, the complete variable domain reads DGGITQSPKYLFRKEGQNVTLSCEQNLNHDAMYWYRQDPGQGLRLIYYSQIVNDFQKGDIAEGYSVSREKKESFPLTVTSAQKNPTAFYLCASSLGNTIYFGEGSWLTVV.

This clone was detected only a few times. The chain combines TRBV7-9 with TRBJ2-7; TRBD1 aligns across 8 bases. V was pared by 1 base and J by 4 bases, with 6 bases of the junction left unmatched. The CDR3 contains 15 residues. Germline V CDR1 and CDR2: SEHNR, FQNEAQ (reference sequence). Here the CDR3 reads CASSLGQGAGYEQYF. The CDR3 DNA sequence: TGTGCCAGCAGCTTAGGGCAGGGGGCAGGTTACGAGCAGTACTTC.

This chain's CDR3 is CASSFLSSSGGLTDTQYF. The CDR3 DNA reads as TGTGCCAGCAGTTTCCTTTCTAGTAGCGGGGGTCTCACAGATACGCAGTATTTT. The chain has TRBV28 and TRBJ2-3; 9 nucleotides agree with TRBD2. The germline V gene encodes CDR1 MDHEN and CDR2 SYDVKM. Trimming cost V 3 bases and J 2 bases; bases outside gene matches: 12. This CDR3 spans 18 amino acids. The full variable domain, completed using reference TRBV28 and TRBJ2-3, is DVKVTQSSRYLVKRTGEKVFLECVQDMDHENMFWYRQDPGLGLRLIYFSYDVKMKEKGDIPEGYSVSREKKERFSLILESASTNQTSMYLCASSFLSSSGGLTDTQYFGPGTRLTVL.

V usage is TRBV28 and J usage is TRBJ2-7; 8 bases agree with TRBD2. The V segment lost 5 bases and the J segment 2 bases; nucleotides outside the gene matches: 8. This CDR3 comprises 15 residues. Germline V gene sequence: CDR1 MDHEN, CDR2 SYDVKM. Here the CDR3 reads CASSPASGLTYEQYV. The CDR3 coding sequence is TGTGCCAGCAGTCCCGCTAGCGGGCTAACCTACGAGCAGTACGTC.

The chain recombines TRBV5-1 with TRBJ2-1; 13 bases fit TRBD2. CDR3 length: 14 residues. Germline V lookup: CDR1 SGHRS, CDR2 YFSETQ. Trimming removed 9 bases from V and 5 bases from J; junction bases left unmatched: 5. The CDR3 coding sequence is TGCGCCACCCGACTAGCGGGGGGACACAATGAGCAGTTCTTC. This codes for CATRLAGGHNEQFF.

The CDR3 DNA follows: TGTGCCAGCAGCATGGTGGGGAGCTCCTACAATGAGCAGTTCTTC. Protein product: CASSMVGSSYNEQFF. This chain connects TRBV27 to TRBJ2-1, with D possibly matching TRBD2 (5 bases). There are 15 residues in the CDR3. V lost 6 bases to trimming and J lost 0 bases, with 12 bases between them. Germline loops: CDR1 MNHEY, CDR2 SMNVEV (reference sequence).

The gene calls are TRBV19 and TRBJ1-2; D is unclear. CDR3 length equals 16 residues. Germline V gene sequence: CDR1 LNHDA, CDR2 SQIVND (reference sequence). Trimming cost V 1 base and J 5 bases, with 17 bases left between them. CDR3 in DNA: TGTGCCAGTAGTATAGGCCTGGCGAGCGTGGGTTATGGCTACACCTTC. The encoded protein is CASSIGLASVGYGYTF.

The chain couples TRBV7-9 to TRBJ1-2, with 11 bases fitting TRBD1. The germline gives CDR1 SEHNR, CDR2 FQNEAQ (reference sequence). Germline trimming cut 5 bases from V and 5 bases from J; bases unmatched to any gene: 7. The CDR3 extends over 15 amino acids. CDR3 in amino acids: CASSRGTGGWYGYTF. In DNA, the CDR3 is TGTGCCAGCAGCCGCGGGACAGGGGGTTGGTATGGCTACACCTTC.

This rearrangement joins TRBV3-1 (or the pseudogene TRBV3-2) to TRBJ1-1, with D perhaps matching TRBD1 (6 bases). This CDR3 has 14 residues. The ends were cut back, 4 bases at V and 5 bases at J, with 14 bases in the middle. From germline, CDR1 is LGHDT and CDR2 YNNKEL (reference sequence). The CDR3 loop is CASSLGGGRTEAFF. Written as DNA, the CDR3 is TGTGCCAGCAGCCTTGGTGGGGGCCGGACTGAAGCTTTCTTT.

The chain has TRBV11-3 and TRBJ1-1; 9 bases are a match to TRBD1. Germline loops: CDR1 SGHNT, CDR2 YENEEA. CDR3 length: 16 amino acids. After removal of 3 bases from V and 1 base from J, the junction contained 6 bases not matched to a gene. CDR3 residues: CASSLGQGGRNTEAFF. DNA of the CDR3: TGTGCCAGCAGCTTGGGACAGGGAGGTAGGAACACTGAAGCTTTCTTT.

The V call is TRBV7-9, the J call TRBJ2-1; D might be TRBD2 (5 bases). Per germline, CDR1 SEHNR and CDR2 FQNEAQ (reference sequence). The CDR3 contains 15 residues. V dropped 0 bases and J dropped 3 bases, with 9 bases sitting between them. The CDR3 loop is CASSLAGKFYNEQFF. The CDR3 DNA follows: TGTGCCAGCAGCTTAGCCGGGAAATTCTACAATGAGCAGTTCTTC.

The chain combines TRBV9 with TRBJ2-7; D is perhaps TRBD1 (5 bases). The germline V and J ends were trimmed by 0 bases and 3 bases, with 10 bases remaining between them. The CDR3 consists of 14 residues. Per the germline V gene, CDR1 is SGDLS and CDR2 is YYNGEE. CDR3 DNA: TGTGCCAGCAGCGTAGGGCAGGACATCTACGAGCAGTACTTC. Its translation is CASSVGQDIYEQYF. The whole variable domain, remainder taken from reference TRBV9 and TRBJ2-7, is DSGVTQTPKHLITATGQRVTLRCSPRSGDLSVYWYQQSLDQGLQFLIQYYNGEERAKGNILERFSAQQFPDLHSELNLSSLELGDSALYFCASSVGQDIYEQYFGPGTRLTVT.

This rearrangement joins TRBV6-5 to TRBJ1-3; D gene uncertain. V was cut by 5 bases and J by 8 bases, with 13 bases left in between. The length of the CDR3 is 13 residues. Per the germline V gene, CDR1 is MNHEY and CDR2 is SVGAGI. The CDR3, as DNA: TGTGCCAGCAGTCCCAGGCAGGTTCACACCATATATTTT. It yields the protein CASSPRQVHTIYF.

The chain combines TRBV4-1 with TRBJ2-1, with D maybe TRBD2 (6 bases). V was shortened by 2 bases and J by 7 bases, with 18 bases between the two germline ends. The CDR3 length is 16 residues. Germline V gene lookup returns CDR1 MGHRA and CDR2 YSYEKL. The CDR3 loop reads CASSQTGTRTWNEQFF. The CDR3 DNA is TGCGCCAGCAGCCAAACCGGGACTCGTACGTGGAATGAGCAGTTCTTC.

This clone was recorded once. The CDR3 here is CASSDRGRGWHEQFF. As DNA, the CDR3 is TGTGCCAGCAGTGACAGGGGGCGAGGATGGCATGAGCAGTTCTTC. This chain joins TRBV7-6 and TRBJ2-1, with TRBD1 matching 10 bases. The CDR3 consists of 15 residues. With 6 bases clipped from V and 8 bases from J, the junction kept 10 bases outside the gene matches. Germline CDR1 and CDR2: SGHVS and FNYEAQ.

In this sample, this clone turned up once. CDR3 residues: CASSAGTANTGELFF. The CDR3 bases are TGTGCCAGCAGTGCGGGGACAGCGAACACCGGGGAGCTGTTTTTT. This chain links TRBV2 with TRBJ2-2; 7 bases map to TRBD1. Germline V gene data show CDR1 as SNHLY and CDR2 as FYNNEI. CDR3 length equals 15 residues. With V trimmed by 4 bases and J by 0 bases, 2 bases remained unmatched.

The genes are TRBV28 and TRBJ2-5, with 10 bases lining up with TRBD1. V shed 6 bases, J shed 5 bases, and the junction held 9 bases outside the gene matches. The germline CDR1 and CDR2 sequences are MDHEN and SYDVKM. The CDR3 spans 15 residues. The DNA for the CDR3 is TGTGCCAGCAGCATCCCGACAGGGGGCCAGGAGACCCAGTACTTC. It yields the protein CASSIPTGGQETQYF.

This clone was counted only a few times. The chain joins TRBV19 to TRBJ2-7, with D possibly TRBD1 on 6 matching bases. The CDR3 contains 16 residues. V was trimmed by 0 bases and J by 2 bases, leaving 14 bases between them. Germline assignment: CDR1 LNHDA and CDR2 SQIVND (reference sequence). Here the CDR3 DNA reads TGTGCCAGTAGTATAGATCTCAGGGGTTCCACCTACGAGCAGTACTTC. It encodes CASSIDLRGSTYEQYF.

The chain employs TRBV9 and TRBJ2-3; 14 nucleotides agree with TRBD2. The CDR3 length is 16 residues. After removal of 9 bases from V and 8 bases from J, the junction contained 14 bases not matched to a gene. Germline assignment: CDR1 SGDLS and CDR2 YYNGEE. The chain's CDR3 is CATGTSGSRSTRTQYF. For the CDR3, the DNA is TGTGCCACGGGGACTAGCGGGAGCCGGAGCACCCGTACGCAGTATTTT. The complete variable domain, with remaining parts taken from reference TRBV9 and TRBJ2-3, reads DSGVTQTPKHLITATGQRVTLRCSPRSGDLSVYWYQQSLDQGLQFLIQYYNGEERAKGNILERFSAQQFPDLHSELNLSSLELGDSALYFCATGTSGSRSTRTQYFGPGTRLTVL.

The rearrangement joins TRBV3-1 (or the pseudogene TRBV3-2) to TRBJ1-6; a weak D match, TRBD1 (5 bases). Trimming shortened V by 3 bases and J by 7 bases, and 10 bases separated the two germline ends. The CDR3 consists of 14 residues. CDR1 and CDR2 (germline): LGHDT, YNNKEL (reference sequence). CDR3 bases: TGTGCCAGCAGCCAGGTTCAGGGCAATTCACCCCTCCACTTT. Amino acid sequence: CASSQVQGNSPLHF.

This clone was counted a single time. The chain uses TRBV6-1 and TRBJ1-5; D call uncertain. Germline V gives CDR1 MNHNS, CDR2 SASEGT. The CDR3 contains 14 residues. Deletions cut 1 base from V and 8 bases from J, with 12 bases between. DNA for the CDR3: TGTGCCAGCAGTGAAGGGTCTGGGAGAGAGCCCCAGCATTTT. It codes for CASSEGSGREPQHF.

The chain recombines TRBV2 with TRBJ2-7; D perhaps matches TRBD1 (6 bases). The ends were cut back, 6 bases at V and 2 bases at J, with 11 bases in the middle. Germline values: CDR1 SNHLY, CDR2 FYNNEI. The CDR3 totals 13 residues. Here the CDR3 DNA reads TGTGCCAGCAGCCTGGACAGCACCTACGAGCAGTACTTC. It codes for CASSLDSTYEQYF.

This clone appeared once. The gene calls are TRBV7-9 and TRBJ1-5, with a tentative D call TRBD1 (5 bases). Germline V CDR1 and CDR2: SEHNR, FQNEAQ (reference sequence). The V end lost 5 bases, the J end lost 11 bases, and 22 bases lay between the germline ends. The CDR3 consists of 15 residues. Written as DNA, the CDR3 is TGTGCCAGCAGCCTAGGGGCCACCGAGGGATTGACCCAGCATTTT. Its protein is CASSLGATEGLTQHF.